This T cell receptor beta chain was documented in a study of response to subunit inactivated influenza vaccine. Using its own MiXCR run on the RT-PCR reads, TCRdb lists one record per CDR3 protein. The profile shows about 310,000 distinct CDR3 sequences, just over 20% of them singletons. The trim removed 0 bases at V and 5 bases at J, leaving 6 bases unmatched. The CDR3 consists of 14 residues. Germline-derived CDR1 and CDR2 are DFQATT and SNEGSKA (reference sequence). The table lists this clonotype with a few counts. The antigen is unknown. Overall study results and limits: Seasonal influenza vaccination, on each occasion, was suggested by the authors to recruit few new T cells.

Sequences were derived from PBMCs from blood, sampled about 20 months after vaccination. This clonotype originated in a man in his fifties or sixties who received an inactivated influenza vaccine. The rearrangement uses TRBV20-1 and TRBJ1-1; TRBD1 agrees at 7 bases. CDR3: CSARDHRGRTEAFF. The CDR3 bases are TGCAGTGCTAGAGATCACAGGGGTCGAACTGAAGCTTTCTTT.